These 18 T cell receptor beta chains share one sample of origin, sequenced in a study of blood T cell repertoires in COVID-19. Assay: immunoSEQ multiplex PCR; the TCRdb copy retains only in-frame clones and omits some. The sample shows just over 300,000 clones, approximately 86% of them seen only once. The source material was peripheral blood. Receptors originate from a man between 18 and 35 years old with active or convalescent COVID-19.

The rearrangement uses TRBV10-2 and TRBJ1-1; 7 bases map to TRBD1. This CDR3 spans 14 amino acids. Per the germline V gene, CDR1 is WSHSY and CDR2 is SAAADI. Trimming took 7 bases from V and 1 from J; bases not matched to a gene: 6. The CDR3 DNA sequence: TGCGCCAGCACCACGAGGACAGGGAACACTGAAGCTTTCTTT. Translating gives CASTTRTGNTEAFF.

The J gene is TRBJ2-5, the V gene TRBV5-4, with TRBD2 matching 10 bases. CDR3 length: 16 residues. Per germline, CDR1 SGHNT and CDR2 YYREEE (reference sequence). With 2 bases clipped from V and 2 bases from J, the junction kept 6 bases outside the gene matches. CDR3 residues: CASSFKRLAGQETQYF. CDR3 nucleotides: TGTGCCAGCAGCTTCAAAAGACTAGCGGGTCAAGAGACCCAGTACTTC.

Here the CDR3 DNA reads TGTGCCAGCAGCACTCCTACTAGCGGATATGAGACCCAGTACTTC. Translating it yields CASSTPTSGYETQYF. The rearrangement uses TRBV5-4 and TRBJ2-5; 8 bases fit TRBD2. The length of the CDR3 is 15 residues. V trimming: 4 bases; J trimming: 5 bases; junction bases outside the gene matches: 10. Germline CDR1 reads SGHNT; CDR2 reads YYREEE (reference sequence).

As regards this clone: Other DNA sequences from this sample encode an identical CDR3 as well. The chain joins TRBV15 to TRBJ2-7, with D tentatively TRBD2 (6 bases). The CDR3 consists of 14 residues. Trimming took off 0 bases at V and 4 bases at J, with 10 bases between the two ends. Germline CDR1 and CDR2: LNHNV and YYDKDF (reference sequence). CDR3 DNA: TGTGCCACCAGCAGAGATCGGGGGTCGTACGAGCAGTACTTC. Translation: CATSRDRGSYEQYF.

The V gene is TRBV18, the J gene TRBJ1-5; the D is unclear. Trimming took 2 bases from V and 7 from J, leaving 12 bases between them. Germline V gene lookup returns CDR1 KGHSH and CDR2 LQKENI. This CDR3 has 14 amino acids. The CDR3 region is CASSPGYGIQPQHF. The CDR3 DNA is TGTGCCAGCTCACCAGGGTACGGGATCCAGCCCCAGCATTTT.

CDR3 DNA sequence: TGCGCCAGCAGCGTAAACAGACAGAGAAGTTATGGCTACACCTTC. Protein product: CASSVNRQRSYGYTF. The V and J genes are TRBV5-1 and TRBJ1-2; a weak D match, TRBD1 (5 bases). Germline V gene sequence: CDR1 SGHRS, CDR2 YFSETQ. CDR3 length: 15 residues. Trimming stripped 4 bases from V and 5 bases from J, with 18 bases between.

The CDR3 is CASSSGNEQFF. CDR3 in DNA: TGTGCCAGCAGCAGCGGCAATGAGCAGTTCTTC. This rearrangement joins TRBV7-6 to TRBJ2-1, with D possibly being TRBD2 (5 bases). Trimming removed 5 bases from V and 6 bases from J, with 5 bases in between. Germline values: CDR1 SGHVS, CDR2 FNYEAQ. The CDR3 extends over 11 amino acids.

This clone has a handful of counts. This rearrangement joins TRBV6-5 to TRBJ2-3; D perhaps matches TRBD2 (7 bases). Per germline, CDR1 MNHEY and CDR2 SVGAGI. V shed 4 bases and J shed 5 bases, with 13 bases lying between them. The CDR3 loop spans 14 amino acids. CDR3 nucleotide sequence: TGTGCCAGCAGTTCCCGGGGGGCCAGAGATACGCAGTATTTT. Its translation: CASSSRGARDTQYF.

This chain connects TRBV27 to TRBJ2-1; 9 positions agree with TRBD2. The length of the CDR3 is 16 residues. The V gene end was trimmed by 3 bases and the J gene end by 0 bases; junction bases not matched to a gene: 3. CDR1 and CDR2 from the germline V gene are MNHEY and SMNVEV (reference sequence). The CDR3 here is CASSFGLASSYNEQFF. CDR3 DNA sequence: TGTGCCAGCAGTTTTGGACTAGCGAGCTCCTACAATGAGCAGTTCTTC.

This clone has just a few counts. The rearrangement uses TRBV10-3 and TRBJ1-2, with D possibly matching TRBD1 (5 bases). The CDR3 contains 14 residues. V was pared by 4 bases and J by 2 bases, with 11 bases between. Germline CDR1 ENHRY, CDR2 SYGVKD. CDR3 bases: TGTGCCATCAGTGGTGTCCAGGGCAACTATGGCTACACCTTC. It codes for CAISGVQGNYGYTF.

The J gene is TRBJ1-4, the V gene TRBV25-1; D is unresolved. Germline V CDR1 and CDR2: MGHDK, SYGVNS. Trimming left V 5 bases short and J 8 bases short, with 18 bases between. The CDR3 runs 15 residues. The DNA of the CDR3 is TGTGCCAGCAGTCCTCGGGGAATGCCTTGGGAAAAACTGTTTTTT. Its translation: CASSPRGMPWEKLFF.

V gene TRBV7-9 combines with J gene TRBJ1-2, with D possibly being TRBD1 (5 bases). This CDR3 is built from 15 residues. Looked up from germline, CDR1 is SEHNR and CDR2 is FQNEAQ (reference sequence). V lost 2 bases and J lost 8, with 18 bases in between. This chain's CDR3 is CASSLFQGGVEGYTF. Written as DNA, the CDR3 is TGTGCCAGCAGCTTATTCCAGGGAGGGGTGGAAGGCTACACCTTC.

The V and J genes are TRBV7-9 and TRBJ2-2, with 7 bases that match TRBD2. The CDR3 has 15 amino acids. V shed 4 bases and J 4 bases; nucleotides not matched to a gene: 6. CDR1 and CDR2 from the germline V gene are SEHNR and FQNEAQ (reference sequence). Here the CDR3 DNA reads TGTGCCAGCAGCTCCTCGGGGGGTCCCACCGGGGAGCTGTTTTTT. It encodes CASSSSGGPTGELFF.

The gene calls are TRBV7-2 and TRBJ1-5; D is perhaps TRBD1 (6 bases). The CDR3 runs 14 residues. Trimming shortened V by 3 bases and J by 3 bases, and 9 bases separated the two germline ends. The germline V gene has CDR1 SGHTA and CDR2 FQGNSA. This CDR3 is CASSLGTPNQPQHF. The DNA of the CDR3 is TGTGCCAGCAGCTTGGGGACACCCAATCAGCCCCAGCATTTT.

The V and J genes are TRBV19 and TRBJ2-7, with D possibly being TRBD2 (6 bases). The V end lost 5 bases, the J end lost 3 bases, and 17 bases lay between the germline ends. Germline V lookup: CDR1 LNHDA, CDR2 SQIVND (reference sequence). This CDR3 region has 15 residues. The CDR3 nucleotides read TGTGCCAGTAGTCCCGACGGGGCAGCGGGCTACGAGCAGTACTTC. Its translation: CASSPDGAAGYEQYF.

V is TRBV15 and J is TRBJ2-1, with D perhaps matching TRBD1 (5 bases). The CDR3 has 15 amino acids. The germline gives CDR1 LNHNV, CDR2 YYDKDF (reference sequence). V lost 0 bases to trimming and J lost 8 bases, with 14 bases between them. CDR3 sequence (DNA): TGTGCCACCAGCAGAGAGTCAAGGGGATCGGATGAGCAGTTCTTC. Its protein is CATSRESRGSDEQFF.

The rearrangement uses TRBV19 and TRBJ2-1; TRBD2 matches 14 bases. CDR1 is LNHDA, CDR2 SQIVND, per germline (reference sequence). Losses at the gene ends were 4 bases for V and 9 bases for J; bases not matched to a gene: 5. The CDR3 extends over 15 amino acids. CDR3: CASSTRLAGGREQFF. CDR3 DNA sequence: TGTGCCAGTAGTACCCGACTAGCGGGGGGGCGTGAGCAGTTCTTC.

This clone was counted once. The V gene is TRBV11-3, the J gene TRBJ2-1; 16 bases map to TRBD2. CDR1 is SGHNT and CDR2 is YENEEA in the germline V gene. V was pared by 5 bases and J by 7 bases, with 2 bases of the junction left unmatched. This CDR3 is built from 15 residues. The CDR3 sequence: CASSEGLAGGNEQFF. The DNA for the CDR3 is TGTGCCAGCAGCGAGGGACTAGCGGGAGGGAATGAGCAGTTCTTC.